The rows below give T cell receptor beta chains drawn from one sample of a study of CD4 T cells in relation to SARS-CoV-2 and coronaviruses. Here immunoSEQ multiplex PCR was the method, and the copy in TCRdb shows in-frame clones only, minus some. The sample lists about 55,000 clones, 86% occurring once. Sequencing used memory CD4+ T cells from PBMCs. Receptors originate from a human donor in good health. CDR3s include the opening cysteine and the closing phenylalanine or tryptophan. D genes are given only for firm matches. Expanded clones are given a class, and other clones once, few, many or no size at all.

V gene: TRBV6-2/TRBV6-3; D gene: TRBD1; J gene: TRBJ1-1; CDR3 length: 15; clone size: .; CDR3 protein: CASSYEGQGKAEAFF; CDR3 DNA: TGTGCCAGCAGTTACGAGGGACAGGGGAAAGCTGAAGCTTTCTTT
V gene: TRBV19; D gene: .; J gene: TRBJ1-5; CDR3 length: 15; clone size: once; CDR3 protein: CASSKAQGVNQPQHF; CDR3 DNA: TGTGCCAGTAGTAAGGCCCAGGGAGTCAATCAGCCCCAGCATTTT
V gene: TRBV28; D gene: .; J gene: TRBJ1-5; CDR3 length: 15; clone size: once; CDR3 protein: CASRPSGVANQPQHF; CDR3 DNA: TGTGCCAGCAGACCTTCAGGGGTGGCCAATCAGCCCCAGCATTTT
V gene: TRBV16; D gene: TRBD1; J gene: TRBJ1-4; CDR3 length: 12; clone size: few; CDR3 protein: CASSQSGQVVLF; CDR3 DNA: TGTGCCAGCAGCCAATCGGGACAGGTGGTACTTTTT
V gene: TRBV29-1; D gene: .; J gene: TRBJ2-3; CDR3 length: 12; clone size: .; CDR3 protein: CSVDTGTDTQYF; CDR3 DNA: TGCAGCGTGGACACAGGTACAGATACGCAGTATTTT
V gene: TRBV11-3; D gene: TRBD2; J gene: TRBJ2-4; CDR3 length: 14; clone size: .; CDR3 protein: CANAAGLTKNIQYF; CDR3 DNA: TGTGCCAACGCGGCGGGACTAACCAAAAACATTCAGTACTTC
V gene: TRBV15; D gene: .; J gene: TRBJ2-7; CDR3 length: 13; clone size: .; CDR3 protein: CATSRDYVGEQYF; CDR3 DNA: TGTGCCACCAGCAGAGATTATGTGGGCGAGCAGTACTTC
V gene: TRBV6-6; D gene: TRBD1; J gene: TRBJ2-5; CDR3 length: 14; clone size: .; CDR3 protein: CASNAGTGRETQYF; CDR3 DNA: TGTGCCAGCAACGCCGGGACAGGGCGAGAGACCCAGTACTTC
V gene: TRBV28; D gene: TRBD1; J gene: TRBJ1-5; CDR3 length: 17; clone size: .; CDR3 protein: CASRSPSGTGISQPQHF; CDR3 DNA: TGTGCCAGCAGAAGCCCCTCCGGGACAGGGATAAGTCAGCCCCAGCATTTT
V gene: TRBV27; D gene: .; J gene: TRBJ2-1; CDR3 length: 18; clone size: few; CDR3 protein: CASSSRKTAGGDYNEQFF; CDR3 DNA: TGTGCCAGCAGTTCCCGGAAGACAGCGGGTGGAGATTACAATGAGCAGTTCTTC
V gene: TRBV7-8; D gene: .; J gene: TRBJ2-2; CDR3 length: 16; clone size: .; CDR3 protein: CASSLVGGTNTGELFF; CDR3 DNA: TGTGCCAGCAGCTTAGTGGGGGGCACGAACACCGGGGAGCTGTTTTTT